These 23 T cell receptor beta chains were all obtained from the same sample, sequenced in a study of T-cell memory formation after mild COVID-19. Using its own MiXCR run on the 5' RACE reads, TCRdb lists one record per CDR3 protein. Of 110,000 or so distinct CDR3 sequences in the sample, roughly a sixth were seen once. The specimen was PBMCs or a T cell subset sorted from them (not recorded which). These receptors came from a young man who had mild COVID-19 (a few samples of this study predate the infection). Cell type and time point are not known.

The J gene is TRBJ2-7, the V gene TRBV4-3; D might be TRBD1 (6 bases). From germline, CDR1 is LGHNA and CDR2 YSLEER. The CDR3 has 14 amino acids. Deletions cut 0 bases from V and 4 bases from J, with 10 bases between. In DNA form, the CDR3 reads TGCGCCAGCAGCCAAGAGCTGGGACATTACGAGCAGTACTTC. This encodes CASSQELGHYEQYF.

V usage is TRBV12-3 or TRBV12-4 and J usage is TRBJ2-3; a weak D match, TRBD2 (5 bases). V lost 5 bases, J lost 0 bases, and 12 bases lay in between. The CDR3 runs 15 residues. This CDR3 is CASSPRGTSTDTQYF. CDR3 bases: TGTGCCAGCAGTCCCCGGGGAACGAGCACAGATACGCAGTATTTT.

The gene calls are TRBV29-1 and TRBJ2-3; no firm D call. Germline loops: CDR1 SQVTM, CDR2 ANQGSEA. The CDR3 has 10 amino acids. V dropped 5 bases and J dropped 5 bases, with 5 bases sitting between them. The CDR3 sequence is CSVRRDTQYF. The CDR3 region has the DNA TGCAGCGTTCGCCGAGATACGCAGTATTTT.

DNA for the CDR3: TGCGCCAGCAGCTTGGCTCTGGGCTTAGCCTATGGCTACACCTTC. Residues: CASSLALGLAYGYTF. This chain uses TRBV5-1 with TRBJ1-2; D unresolved. V was cut by 0 bases and J by 4 bases, with 13 bases left in between. The CDR3 is 15 amino acids. Looked up from germline, CDR1 is SGHRS and CDR2 is YFSETQ.

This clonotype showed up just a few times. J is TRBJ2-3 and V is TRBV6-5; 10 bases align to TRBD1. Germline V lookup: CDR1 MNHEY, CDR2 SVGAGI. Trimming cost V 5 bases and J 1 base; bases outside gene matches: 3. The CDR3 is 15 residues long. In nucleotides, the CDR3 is TGTGCCAGCAGTGAGACAGGGGGCGGCACAGATACGCAGTATTTT. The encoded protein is CASSETGGGTDTQYF.

The CDR3 sequence: CASNTGNYGYTF. CDR3 DNA sequence: TGTGCCAGCAATACAGGCAACTATGGCTACACCTTC. The J gene is TRBJ1-2, the V gene TRBV12-3 or TRBV12-4, with a tentative D call TRBD1 (5 bases). The CDR3 runs to 12 residues. Trimming cost V 7 bases and J 2 bases, with 8 bases left between them.

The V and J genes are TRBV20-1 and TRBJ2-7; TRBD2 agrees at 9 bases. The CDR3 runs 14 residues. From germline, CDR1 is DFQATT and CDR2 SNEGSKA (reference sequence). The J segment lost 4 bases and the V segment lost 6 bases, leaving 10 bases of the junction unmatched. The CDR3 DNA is TGCAGTGCAGATAATAGCGGGGGCCTTTACGAGCAGTACGTC. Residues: CSADNSGGLYEQYV.

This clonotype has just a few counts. DNA of the CDR3: TGTGCCAGCAGCCAGAAGGGGTACGGAAACACCATATATTTT. It specifies CASSQKGYGNTIYF. The chain uses TRBV3-1 and TRBJ1-3; a possible D gene is TRBD1 (5 bases). The CDR3 totals 14 residues. V dropped 3 bases and J dropped 4 bases, with 10 bases sitting between them. Germline loops: CDR1 LGHDT, CDR2 YNNKEL (reference sequence).

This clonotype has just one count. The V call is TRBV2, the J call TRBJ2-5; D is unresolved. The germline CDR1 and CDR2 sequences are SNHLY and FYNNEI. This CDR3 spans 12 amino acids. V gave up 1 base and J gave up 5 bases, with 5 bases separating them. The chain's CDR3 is CASSEEVETQYF. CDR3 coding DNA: TGTGCCAGCAGTGAAGAGGTCGAGACCCAGTACTTC.

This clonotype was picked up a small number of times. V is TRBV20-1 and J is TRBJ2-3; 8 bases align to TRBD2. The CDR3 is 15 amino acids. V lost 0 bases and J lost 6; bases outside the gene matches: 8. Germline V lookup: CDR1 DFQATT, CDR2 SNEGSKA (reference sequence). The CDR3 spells CSARDTRTSWDTQYF. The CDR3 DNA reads TGCAGTGCTAGAGATACGAGGACTAGCTGGGATACGCAGTATTTT.

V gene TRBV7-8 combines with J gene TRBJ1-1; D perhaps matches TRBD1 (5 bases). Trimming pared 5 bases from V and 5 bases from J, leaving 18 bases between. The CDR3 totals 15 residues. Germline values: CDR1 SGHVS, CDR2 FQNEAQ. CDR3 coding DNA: TGTGCCAGCAGCGCAATGAGGGCAGGGAGAACTGAAGCTTTCTTT. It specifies CASSAMRAGRTEAFF.

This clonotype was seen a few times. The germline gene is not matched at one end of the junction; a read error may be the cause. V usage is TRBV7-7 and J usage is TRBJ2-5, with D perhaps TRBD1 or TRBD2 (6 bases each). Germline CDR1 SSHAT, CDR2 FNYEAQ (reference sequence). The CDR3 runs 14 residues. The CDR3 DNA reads TGTGCTAGCAGCTCAGACCGGGGGCCCGTTACCCAGTACTTC. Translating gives CASSSDRGPVTQYF.

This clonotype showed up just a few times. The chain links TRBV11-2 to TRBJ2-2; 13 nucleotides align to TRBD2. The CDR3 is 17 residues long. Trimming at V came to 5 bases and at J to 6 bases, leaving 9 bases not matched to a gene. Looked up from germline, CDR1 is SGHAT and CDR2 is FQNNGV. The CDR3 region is CASSGTSGGALAGELFF. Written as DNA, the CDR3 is TGTGCCAGCAGCGGCACTAGCGGGGGGGCGTTAGCCGGGGAGCTGTTTTTT.

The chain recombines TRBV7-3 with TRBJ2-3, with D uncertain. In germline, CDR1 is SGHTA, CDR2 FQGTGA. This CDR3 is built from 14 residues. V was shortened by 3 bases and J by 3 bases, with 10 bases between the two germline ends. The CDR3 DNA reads TGTGCCAGCAGCTTGACTGGGCCAACAGATACGCAGTATTTT. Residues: CASSLTGPTDTQYF.

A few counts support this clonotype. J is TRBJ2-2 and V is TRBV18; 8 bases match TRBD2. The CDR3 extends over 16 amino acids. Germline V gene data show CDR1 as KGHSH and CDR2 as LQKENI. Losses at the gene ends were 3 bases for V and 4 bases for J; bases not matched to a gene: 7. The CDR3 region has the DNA TGTGCCAGCTCACCTAGACTAGCGAGAGGCACCGGGGAGCTGTTTTTT. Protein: CASSPRLARGTGELFF.

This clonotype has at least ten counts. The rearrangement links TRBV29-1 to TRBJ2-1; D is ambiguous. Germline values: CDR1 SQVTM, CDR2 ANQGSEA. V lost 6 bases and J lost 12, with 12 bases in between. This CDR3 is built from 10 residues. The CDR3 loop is CSVHELGQFF. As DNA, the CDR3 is TGCAGCGTCCACGAACTTGGGCAGTTCTTC.

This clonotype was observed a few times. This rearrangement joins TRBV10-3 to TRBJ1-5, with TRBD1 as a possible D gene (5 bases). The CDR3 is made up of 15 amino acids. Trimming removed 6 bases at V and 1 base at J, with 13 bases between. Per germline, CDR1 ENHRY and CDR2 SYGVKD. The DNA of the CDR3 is TGTGCCATCAGCCAAGGGGAGATGAGCAATCAGCCCCAGCATTTT. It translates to CAISQGEMSNQPQHF.

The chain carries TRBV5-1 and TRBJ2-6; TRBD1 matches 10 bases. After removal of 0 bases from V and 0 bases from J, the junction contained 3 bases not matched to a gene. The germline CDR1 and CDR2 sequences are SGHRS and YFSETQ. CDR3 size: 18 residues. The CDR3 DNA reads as TGCGCCAGCAGCTTGGAGGGACAGGGGAGCTCTGGGGCCAACGTCCTGACTTTC. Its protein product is CASSLEGQGSSGANVLTF.

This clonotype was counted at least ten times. The CDR3 sequence: CASSLNSNSYNEQFF. DNA of the CDR3: TGTGCCAGCAGCTTAAATAGTAACTCCTACAATGAGCAGTTCTTC. The chain recombines TRBV7-3 with TRBJ2-1; no reliable D call. Germline V gene lookup returns CDR1 SGHTA and CDR2 FQGTGA. Trimming pared 1 base from V and 0 bases from J, leaving 7 bases between. The CDR3 length is 15 residues.

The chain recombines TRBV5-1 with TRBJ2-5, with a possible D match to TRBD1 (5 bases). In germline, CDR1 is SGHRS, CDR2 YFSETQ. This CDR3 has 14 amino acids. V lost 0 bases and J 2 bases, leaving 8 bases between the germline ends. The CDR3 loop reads CASSLEGNQETQYF. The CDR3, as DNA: TGCGCCAGCAGCTTGGAGGGGAATCAAGAGACCCAGTACTTC.

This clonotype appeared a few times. The DNA for the CDR3 is TGTGCCATCAGGCGGGGGCCAGGGGAGACCCAGTACTTC. It is translated as CAIRRGPGETQYF. The chain uses TRBV10-3 and TRBJ2-5, with D perhaps matching TRBD2 (7 bases). This CDR3 has 13 amino acids. Germline CDR1 is ENHRY and CDR2 is SYGVKD. V lost 6 bases and J lost 5, with 13 bases in between.

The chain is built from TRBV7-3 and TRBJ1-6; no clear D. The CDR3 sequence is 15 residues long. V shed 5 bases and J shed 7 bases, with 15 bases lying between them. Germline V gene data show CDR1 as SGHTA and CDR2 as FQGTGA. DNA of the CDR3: TGTGCCAGCAGCGCCCGGTCGTCGGGGAATTCACCCCTCCACTTT. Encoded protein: CASSARSSGNSPLHF.

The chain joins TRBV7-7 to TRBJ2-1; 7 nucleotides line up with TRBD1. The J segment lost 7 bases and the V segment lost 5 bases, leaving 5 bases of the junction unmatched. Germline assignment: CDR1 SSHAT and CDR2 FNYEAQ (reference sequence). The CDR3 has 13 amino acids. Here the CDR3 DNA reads TGTGCCAGCAGCCTCGACAGGGCGAATGAGCAGTTCTTC. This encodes CASSLDRANEQFF.